This T cell receptor beta chain originates from a study of cytotoxic CD8 clonotypes in ibrutinib-treated CLL. Background on the study: Once treatment had gone on for a median of about twelve months, range 6 to 36, response samples were drawn.

Depth targeted 1 in 200,000 to 1 in 1 million T cells, averaging 10x coverage per clonotype. Measured with immunoSEQ multiplex PCR; TCRdb has only the in-frame clones, and not every one. Of 330,000 or so clones listed, about 61% are singletons. Remarks on this clone: Its antigen is unidentified.

Study conclusions and caveats: Public clonotypes occurred uncommonly; on treatment, they contracted or remained stable.

The CDR3 has 15 amino acids. Germline CDR1 and CDR2: SQVTM and ANQGSEA. V was cut by 1 base and J by 1 base, with 11 bases left in between. This sequence originates from a human donor with chronic lymphocytic leukemia. The chain links TRBV29-1 to TRBJ2-4, with D unresolved. Specimen: PBMCs, collected after 36 months of ibrutinib treatment. This CDR3 is CSVEGSTSAKNIQYF. In nucleotides, the CDR3 is TGCAGCGTTGAAGGCAGCACCTCGGCCAAAAACATTCAGTACTTC.